This T cell receptor beta chain is drawn from a study of spatial heterogeneity in lung cancer. For the study at large: Raw sequencing reads included, on average, more than 8.5 appearances of each unique TCR and UMI combination. Study-wide points: Ubiquitous expanded tumor TCRs showed up in blood more at resection than follow-up.

The germline V gene has CDR1 SGHTA and CDR2 FQGNSA. The CDR3 sequence is 13 residues long. Trimming removed 11 bases at V and 1 base at J, with 15 bases between. In TCRdb, the 5' RACE reads were re-called with MiXCR into one record per CDR3 protein. The top ten clones hold around 10% of a sample with roughly 48,000 distinct CDR3 sequences, less than 5.5% of them seen once. This clonotype was picked up many times. Its specificity is unknown. The sample's time point: sample taken at primary tumor resection. Without sorting, whole RNA was sequenced from tumor, nontumor lung or frozen PBMC. The approximately 67 donors had untreated early-stage non-small cell lung cancer.

The TCR originated in a male donor with early-stage non-small cell lung cancer. Sequenced here: PBMCs, sampled at surgery. This chain links TRBV7-2 with TRBJ2-7; D is unresolved. CDR3: CAAALRASYEQYF. For the CDR3, the DNA is TGTGCCGCAGCACTGAGAGCTTCCTACGAGCAGTACTTC.